This T cell receptor beta chain derives from a study of beta chain features in type 1 diabetes. Study-wide points: Sequencing of cDNA might inflate the share of cells that strongly express TCR.

As every portion of the isolated RNA was reverse transcribed, the sequencing read expressed TCRB transcripts. TCRdb keeps only in-frame clones here, not all; method: immunoSEQ multiplex PCR. The sample has over 700,000 clones; about 17% are singletons. The CDR3 is made up of 18 amino acids. Germline CDR1 is SGHTA and CDR2 is FQGNSA. The J segment lost 1 base and the V segment lost 1 base, leaving 13 bases of the junction unmatched. Details on this clone: Its antigen is unknown.

Sorting based on CD45RO/CCR7/CD25/CD127/CD95/CD27 separated CD4+ naive, central memory, regulatory and stem cell-like memory cells. The sample consisted of naive CD4+ T cells from blood. The gene calls are TRBV7-2 and TRBJ2-7, with TRBD2 identical over 7 bases. The clonotype originates from a young woman in good health. The CDR3 loop is CASSLELGLAARSYEQYF. The CDR3 nucleotides read TGTGCCAGCAGCTTAGAATTGGGGCTAGCGGCGCGTTCCTACGAGCAGTACTTC.